This TCR beta chain was sequenced for a study of breast tumors, draining lymph nodes, adjacent tissues. As to this clonotype: Its antigen is undetermined.

Study results and caveats: Tumor repertoires ranked between lymph nodes and nontumor tissue in diversity, with V and J gene preferences. The data were judged consistent with most tumor T cells coming from lymph node and expanding in tumor.

Using its own MiXCR run on the multiplex PCR reads, TCRdb lists one record per CDR3 protein. The repertoire has about 180,000 distinct CDR3 sequences, approximately 30% of them found once; the top ten carry 4% to 5.5%. V lost 0 bases and J 8 bases, leaving 0 bases between the germline ends. This CDR3 comprises 9 residues. Germline V CDR1 and CDR2: SGHDT, YYEEEE. Axillary draining lymph nodes of breast cancer patients supplied the node samples. The sequence was obtained from a female donor with breast cancer. Some clones in this sample may be carry-over from other donors' samples. The genes are TRBV5-6 and TRBJ2-7; D is unresolved. The sample was axillary lymph node tissue. CDR3 residues: CASSLEQYF. The CDR3 DNA reads as TGTGCCAGCAGCTTGGAGCAGTACTTC.